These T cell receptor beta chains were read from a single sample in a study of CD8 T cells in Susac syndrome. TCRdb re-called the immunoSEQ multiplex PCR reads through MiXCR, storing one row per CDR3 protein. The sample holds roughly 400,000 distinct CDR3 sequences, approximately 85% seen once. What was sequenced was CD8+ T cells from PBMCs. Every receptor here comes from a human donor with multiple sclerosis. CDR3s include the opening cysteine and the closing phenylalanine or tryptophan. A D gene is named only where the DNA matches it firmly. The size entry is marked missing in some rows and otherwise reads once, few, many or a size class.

CDR3 protein: CASTAREGNEQFF
CDR3 DNA: TGTGCCAGCACGGCCCGGGAGGGGAATGAGCAGTTCTTC
V gene: TRBV6-6
clone size: NA
J gene: TRBJ2-1
D gene: TRBD2

CDR3 protein: CASSLWAAGDYEQYF
CDR3 DNA: TGCGCCAGCAGCCTATGGGCGGCAGGGGACTACGAGCAGTACTTC
V gene: TRBV5-1
clone size: NA
J gene: TRBJ2-7
D gene: NA

CDR3 protein: CAWSGGTYEQYF
CDR3 DNA: TGTGCCTGGAGTGGCGGTACCTACGAGCAGTACTTC
V gene: TRBV30
clone size: NA
J gene: TRBJ2-7
D gene: NA

CDR3 protein: CASSYSGGFHEQYF
CDR3 DNA: TGTGCCAGCAGTTACTCGGGGGGGTTCCACGAGCAGTACTTC
V gene: TRBV6-2/TRBV6-3
clone size: once
J gene: TRBJ2-7
D gene: TRBD2

CDR3 protein: CASSVPGRSYNERFF
CDR3 DNA: TGTGCCAGCAGCGTACCGGGACGGTCCTACAATGAGCGGTTCTTC
V gene: TRBV2
clone size: NA
J gene: TRBJ2-1
D gene: NA

CDR3 protein: CATSPDRGRFEKNTEAFF
CDR3 DNA: TGTGCCACCAGTCCCGACAGGGGCCGATTCGAAAAGAACACTGAAGCTTTCTTT
V gene: TRBV24-1
clone size: NA
J gene: TRBJ1-1
D gene: TRBD1

CDR3 protein: CASSIVLSSGNIQYF
CDR3 DNA: TGTGCCAGTAGTATCGTTCTCTCGAGCGGAAACATTCAGTACTTC
V gene: TRBV19
clone size: NA
J gene: TRBJ2-4
D gene: NA

CDR3 protein: CASRNRDRDYTDTQYF
CDR3 DNA: TGTGCCAGTAGGAACCGGGACAGGGACTACACAGATACGCAGTATTTT
V gene: TRBV19
clone size: NA
J gene: TRBJ2-3
D gene: TRBD1

CDR3 protein: CASRLTGGTNTEAFF
CDR3 DNA: TGTGCCAGCAGATTGACAGGGGGAACGAACACTGAAGCTTTCTTT
V gene: TRBV6-5
clone size: NA
J gene: TRBJ1-1
D gene: TRBD1

CDR3 protein: CASPPPVFGTGFSGGQETQYF
CDR3 DNA: TGTGCCAGCCCCCCCCCGGTTTTCGGGACAGGGTTTTCGGGCGGCCAAGAGACCCAGTACTTC
V gene: TRBV2
clone size: once
J gene: TRBJ2-5
D gene: TRBD1

CDR3 protein: CASSLFDSGVAYGYTF
CDR3 DNA: TGTGCCAGCAGTTTATTCGACAGCGGGGTCGCCTATGGCTACACCTTC
V gene: TRBV6-5
clone size: NA
J gene: TRBJ1-2
D gene: NA